The present TCR beta chain was sequenced within a study of blood T cell repertoires in COVID-19. Study-wide background: Italy, Spain and the United States were the sources of the convalescent and acute COVID-19 samples. T cells, B-cell-depleted T cells, or PBMCs provided the cDNA or gDNA that served as material.

Source study methods: Amplified reference gene primers provided the basis for estimating nucleated cell counts. TCRdb's table, derived via immunoSEQ multiplex PCR, lists solely in-frame clones and lacks some. The V and J calls and clone size were taken over from that table, and D and trimming were inferred from the DNA. The sample shows some 490,000 clones, approximately 85% of them seen only once. The sequence came from a human donor in a cohort sampled during active COVID-19. Sequenced sample: peripheral blood.

CDR3 sequence: CSPSGRRQETQYF. CDR3 DNA: TGCAGCCCCTCGGGGAGGCGCCAAGAGACCCAGTACTTC. The chain has TRBV29-1 and TRBJ2-5; the D gene is possibly TRBD2 (6 bases). Germline V gene sequence: CDR1 SQVTM, CDR2 ANQGSEA. The length of the CDR3 is 13 residues. Deletions cut 8 bases from V and 1 base from J, with 14 bases between.